Below, one T cell receptor beta chain is given with its context. A much larger clone lies one base from this, so it may be a read error. Looked up from germline, CDR1 is SGHAT and CDR2 is FQNNGV. There are 11 residues in the CDR3. V was cut by 5 bases and J by 5 bases, with 4 bases left in between. The sequenced template was cDNA made from the entire isolated RNA. Some clones are missing from TCRdb's copy, which holds only in-frame ones; the method was immunoSEQ multiplex PCR. The sample includes approximately 470,000 clones, roughly 30% seen only once; the top ten take 0.05% to 0.07%. The sample comes from a study of beta chain features in type 1 diabetes.

Material: naive CD4+ T cells from blood. The source of this sequence is a man aged 18-30 years in good health. This sequence joins TRBV11-2 and TRBJ2-1; D unresolved. The chain's CDR3 is CASSPHNEQFF. As DNA, the CDR3 is TGTGCCAGCAGCCCCCACAATGAGCAGTTCTTC.